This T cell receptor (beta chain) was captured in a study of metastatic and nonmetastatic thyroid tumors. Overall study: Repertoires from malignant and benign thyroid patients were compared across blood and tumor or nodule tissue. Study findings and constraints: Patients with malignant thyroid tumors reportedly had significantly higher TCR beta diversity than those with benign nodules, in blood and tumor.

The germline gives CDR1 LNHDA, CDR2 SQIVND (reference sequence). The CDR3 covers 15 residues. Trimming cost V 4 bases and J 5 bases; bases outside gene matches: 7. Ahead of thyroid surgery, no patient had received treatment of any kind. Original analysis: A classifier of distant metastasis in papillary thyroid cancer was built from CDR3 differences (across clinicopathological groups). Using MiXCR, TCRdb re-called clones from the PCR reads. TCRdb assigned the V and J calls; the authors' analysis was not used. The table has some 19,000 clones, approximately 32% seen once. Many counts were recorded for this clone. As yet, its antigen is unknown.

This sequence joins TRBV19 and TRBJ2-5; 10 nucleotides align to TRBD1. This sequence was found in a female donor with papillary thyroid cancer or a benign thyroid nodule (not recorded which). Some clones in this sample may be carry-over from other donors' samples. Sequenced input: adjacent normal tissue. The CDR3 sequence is CASSTSGTGEETQYF. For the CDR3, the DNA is TGTGCCAGTAGTACTTCTGGGACAGGGGAGGAGACCCAGTACTTC.